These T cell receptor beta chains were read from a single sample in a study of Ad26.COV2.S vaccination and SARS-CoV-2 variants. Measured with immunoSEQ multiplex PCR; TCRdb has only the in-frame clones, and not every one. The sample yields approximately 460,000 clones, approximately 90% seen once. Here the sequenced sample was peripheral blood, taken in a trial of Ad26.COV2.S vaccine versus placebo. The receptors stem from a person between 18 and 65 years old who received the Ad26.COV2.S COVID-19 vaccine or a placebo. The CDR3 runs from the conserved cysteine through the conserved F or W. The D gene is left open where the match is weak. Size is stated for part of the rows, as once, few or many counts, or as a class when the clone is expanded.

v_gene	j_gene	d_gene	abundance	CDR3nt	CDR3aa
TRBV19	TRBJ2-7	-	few	TGTGCCAGTAGTCCACCCTACGAGCAGTACTTC	CASSPPYEQYF
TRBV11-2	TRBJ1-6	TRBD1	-	TGTGCCAGCAGCTTAAATACCGGGACAGACTATTCACCCCTCCACTTT	CASSLNTGTDYSPLHF
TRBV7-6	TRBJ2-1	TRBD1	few	TGTGCCAGCAGCTTAGGGACAGGGGGCTTAAATGAGCAGTTCTTC	CASSLGTGGLNEQFF
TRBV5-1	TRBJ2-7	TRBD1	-	TGCGCCAGCAGCGCGTTAACAGGGGGCTCCTACGAGCAGTACTTC	CASSALTGGSYEQYF
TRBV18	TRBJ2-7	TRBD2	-	TGTGCCAGCTCACCGGCGGGGGCCTACGAGCAGTACTTC	CASSPAGAYEQYF
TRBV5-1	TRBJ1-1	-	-	TGCGCCAGCAGCTTGGTTGGTTGGGGCGGCTTGAACACTGAAGCTTTCTTT	CASSLVGWGGLNTEAFF
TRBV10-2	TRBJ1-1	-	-	TGCGCCAGCAGTGAGTCTGTTTCGGTGAACACTGAAGCTTTCTTT	CASSESVSVNTEAFF
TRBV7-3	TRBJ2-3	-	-	TGTGCCAGCAGCTTAACAGGCGGGATGGGGGCAGATACGCAGTATTTT	CASSLTGGMGADTQYF
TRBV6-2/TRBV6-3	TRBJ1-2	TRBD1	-	TGTGCCAGCAGTTCAGGACAGGGCACCTATGGCTACACCTTC	CASSSGQGTYGYTF
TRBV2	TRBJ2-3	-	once	TGTGCCAGCAGCCTCTACACAGATACGCAGTATTTT	CASSLYTDTQYF
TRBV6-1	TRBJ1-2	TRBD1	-	TGTGCCAGCAGTGAATTTCCCGGACAGGGGAATGGCTACACCTTC	CASSEFPGQGNGYTF
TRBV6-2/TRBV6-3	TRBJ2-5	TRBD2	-	TGTGCCAGCAGTCGCCCCGGCGGGGGACAAGAGACCCAGTACTTC	CASSRPGGGQETQYF
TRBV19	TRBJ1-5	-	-	TGTGCCAGTAGTATAGTCCGGGAAGGGCCCCAGCATTTT	CASSIVREGPQHF
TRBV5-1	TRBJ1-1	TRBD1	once	TGCGCCAGCAGCCCAAACCCTACAGGGGGTGCGAACACTGAAGCTTTCTTT	CASSPNPTGGANTEAFF
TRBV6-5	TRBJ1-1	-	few	TGTGCCAGCAGCTCGGGACTGCCGAACACTGAAGCTTTCTTT	CASSSGLPNTEAFF
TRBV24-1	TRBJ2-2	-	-	TGTGCCACCGCAGGGGCGAACACCGGGGAGCTGTTTTTT	CATAGANTGELFF
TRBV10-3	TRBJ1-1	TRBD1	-	TGTGCCATCAGTGAGAGACAGGGCAGTCCTGAAGCTTTCTTT	CAISERQGSPEAFF
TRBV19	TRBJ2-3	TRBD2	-	TGTGCCAGTAGTATTGGGACTAGCGGTAGCACAGATACGCAGTATTTT	CASSIGTSGSTDTQYF
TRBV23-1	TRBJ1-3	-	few	TGCGCCAGCAGTCAATCAGGGCAGGAATGGTCGGTTCCCACCATATATTTT	CASSQSGQEWSVPTIYF
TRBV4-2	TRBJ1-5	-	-	TGTGCCAGCAGCCAAGGACTGAGCAATCAGCCCCAGCATTTT	CASSQGLSNQPQHF
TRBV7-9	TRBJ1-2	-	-	TGTGCCAGCAGCTTAGGGACAGCTAACTATGGCTACACCTTC	CASSLGTANYGYTF
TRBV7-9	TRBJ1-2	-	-	TGTGCCAGCAGCCCCGATCTCTGGAGCGGTGGCTACACCTTC	CASSPDLWSGGYTF
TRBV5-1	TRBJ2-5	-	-	TGCGCCAGCAGCTTGGGCAGCCGGCAAGAGACCCAGTACTTC	CASSLGSRQETQYF
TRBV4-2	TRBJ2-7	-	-	TGTGCCAGCAGCCAAGGGGGGACCCTGACCTACGAGCAGTACTTC	CASSQGGTLTYEQYF
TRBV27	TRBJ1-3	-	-	TGTGCCAGCAGTCCCAGCTTTTTAGGGGCCGGAAACACCATATATTTT	CASSPSFLGAGNTIYF
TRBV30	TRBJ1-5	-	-	TGTGCCTGGAGTGTAGGGGGATATAGCAATCAGCCCCAGCATTTT	CAWSVGGYSNQPQHF
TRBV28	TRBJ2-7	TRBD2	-	TGTGCCAGCAGTCATAGCGGGAGCGTCATCGAGCAGTACTTC	CASSHSGSVIEQYF
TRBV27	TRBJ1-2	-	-	TGTGCCAGCAGTTTTGGAGGAGCTAACTATGGCTACACCTTC	CASSFGGANYGYTF
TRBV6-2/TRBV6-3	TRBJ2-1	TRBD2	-	TGTGCCAGCAGTTACGGACTAGCGGGGGGGCCTTACAATGAGCAGTTCTTC	CASSYGLAGGPYNEQFF
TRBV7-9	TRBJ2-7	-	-	TGTGCCAGCAGCCGCCGGGACTCCCCTTACGAGCAGTACTTC	CASSRRDSPYEQYF
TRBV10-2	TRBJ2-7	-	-	TGCGCCACCTCGGCCGGTCCCTCCTACGAGCAGTACTTC	CATSAGPSYEQYF
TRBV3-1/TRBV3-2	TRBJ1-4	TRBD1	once	TGTGCCAGCAGCCCGGGGGGGACAGGGGATGAAAAACTGTTTTTT	CASSPGGTGDEKLFF
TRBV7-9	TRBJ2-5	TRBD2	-	TGTGCCAGCAGCTCCAGCGGGAGTAATAGGGAGACCCAGTACTTC	CASSSSGSNRETQYF
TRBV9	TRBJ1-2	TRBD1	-	TGTGCCAGCAGCGCCGGACAGGGGAACTATGGCTACACCTTC	CASSAGQGNYGYTF
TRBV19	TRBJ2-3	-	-	TGTGCCAGTAGGACAGGCCGAGATACGCAGTATTTT	CASRTGRDTQYF
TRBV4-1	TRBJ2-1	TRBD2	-	TGCGCCAGCAGCCAACTGGGACTAGCGGGCAATGAGCAGTTCTTC	CASSQLGLAGNEQFF
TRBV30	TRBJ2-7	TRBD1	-	TGTGCCTGGAACAAGGGACAGGGGGTCGCGAAAACCTACTACGAGCAGTACTTC	CAWNKGQGVAKTYYEQYF
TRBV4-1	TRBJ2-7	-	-	TGCGCCAGCAGCCAAGAATCAGGTTGGACCTACGAGCAGTACTTC	CASSQESGWTYEQYF
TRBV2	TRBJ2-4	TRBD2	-	TGTGCCGGCAGCCGGACTAGCGGGGGAAACATTCAGTACTTC	CAGSRTSGGNIQYF
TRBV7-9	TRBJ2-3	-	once	TGTGCCAGCAACCTCAGGGAGACGGGCACAGATACGCAGTATTTT	CASNLRETGTDTQYF
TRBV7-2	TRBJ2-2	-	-	TGTGCCAGCAGCTGGGTGCTGATAATGAACACCGGGGAGCTGTTTTTT	CASSWVLIMNTGELFF
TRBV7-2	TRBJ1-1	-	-	TGTGCCAGCAGCTTAAACTGGGATTCGGACACTGAAGCTTTCTTT	CASSLNWDSDTEAFF
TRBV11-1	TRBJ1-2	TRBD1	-	TGTGCCAGCAGCGCCCACAGGGGGCCCGACTATGGCTACACCTTC	CASSAHRGPDYGYTF
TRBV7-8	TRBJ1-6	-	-	TGTGCCAGCAGCCGCCTCCGTGCAGGGCGTAATTCACCCCTCCACTTT	CASSRLRAGRNSPLHF
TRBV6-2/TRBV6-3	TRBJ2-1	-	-	TGTGCCAGCAGTTACCAGCAGGGGATTAACAATGAGCAGTTCTTC	CASSYQQGINNEQFF
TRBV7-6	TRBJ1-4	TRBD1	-	TGTGCCAGCAGCTTAGACAGGGGCGGAGGTGAAAAACTGTTTTTT	CASSLDRGGGEKLFF
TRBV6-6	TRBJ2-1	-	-	TGTGCCAGCAGTTACTCGGGGGGGCAGAACAATGAGCAGTTCTTC	CASSYSGGQNNEQFF
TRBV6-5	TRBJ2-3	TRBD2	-	TGTGCCAGCACCCCCCGGACTAGCGGCGCAGATACGCAGTATTTT	CASTPRTSGADTQYF
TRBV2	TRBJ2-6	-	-	TGTGCCAGCAGGTTCAGGGGAACCGGGGCCAACGTCCTGACTTTC	CASRFRGTGANVLTF
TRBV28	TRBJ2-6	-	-	TGTGCCAGCAGTTCAGAAAGGAGATCTGGGGCCAACGTCCTGACTTTC	CASSSERRSGANVLTF
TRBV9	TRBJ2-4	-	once	TGTGCCAGCAGCGTAGAGGCCAAAAACATTCAGTACTTC	CASSVEAKNIQYF
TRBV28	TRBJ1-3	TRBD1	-	TGTGCCAGCAGTTCTGGGACAGGGGCTGGAAACACCATATATTTT	CASSSGTGAGNTIYF
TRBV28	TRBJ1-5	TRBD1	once	TGTGCCAGCAGGCGGGGACAGGGGAGTCAGCCCCAGCATTTT	CASRRGQGSQPQHF
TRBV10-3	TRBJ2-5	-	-	TGTGCCATCAGTGCCGGTAGGCGGGAGACCCAGTACTTC	CAISAGRRETQYF
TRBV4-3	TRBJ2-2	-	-	TGCGCCAGCAGCCAAGTTGACTCGGACACCGGGGAGCTGTTTTTT	CASSQVDSDTGELFF
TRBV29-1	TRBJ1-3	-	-	TGCAGCGTTGAAAGATCTGGAAACACCATATATTTT	CSVERSGNTIYF
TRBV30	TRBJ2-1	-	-	TGTGCCTGGAACCGGGACACGGTCTACAATGAGCAGTTCTTC	CAWNRDTVYNEQFF
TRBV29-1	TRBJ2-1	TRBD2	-	TGCAGCGTTGACCGATCGCGTTCGACTAGCGGGAGGAACAATGAGCAGTTCTTC	CSVDRSRSTSGRNNEQFF
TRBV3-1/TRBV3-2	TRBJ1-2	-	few	TGTGCCAGCAGCCACAGTGTCGATGGCTACACCTTC	CASSHSVDGYTF
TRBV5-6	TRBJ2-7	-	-	TGTGCCAGCAGCCCTATAGGTGTATATACCGCCTACGAGCAGTACTTC	CASSPIGVYTAYEQYF